A selection of T cell receptor beta chains follows, all from one sample in a study of T-cell reconstitution after alpha-beta-depleted transplantation in children. MiXCR, applied by TCRdb to the PCR reads, yields one record per CDR3 protein. The profile shows 350,000 to 400,000 distinct CDR3 sequences, about 20% of them singletons. Sequenced here: PBMCs from the stem cell graft donor, sampled from the stem cell graft. All receptors come from a human donor who donated a stem cell graft to a child with acute myeloid leukemia. Both conserved end residues are part of each CDR3. A D gene is named only where the DNA matches it firmly. Clone size is stated in some rows and not others, as once, few, many or a class when expanded.

clone size: NA; J gene: TRBJ2-1; V gene: TRBV20-1; D gene: TRBD2; CDR3 DNA: TGCAGTGCTAGGACCAGCTTGGGACTAGCGGGGTTGGGTTCCTACAATGAGCAGTTCTTC; CDR3 protein: CSARTSLGLAGLGSYNEQFF
clone size: few; J gene: TRBJ1-2; V gene: TRBV4-1; D gene: NA; CDR3 DNA: TGCGCCAGCAGATCCGACAGCTATGGCTACACCTTC; CDR3 protein: CASRSDSYGYTF
clone size: few; J gene: TRBJ2-7; V gene: TRBV27; D gene: TRBD2; CDR3 DNA: TGTGCCAGCAGTATAATAAACGCGGGAGGCTCCTACGAGCAGTACTTC; CDR3 protein: CASSIINAGGSYEQYF
clone size: few; J gene: TRBJ2-3; V gene: TRBV20-1; D gene: NA; CDR3 DNA: TGCAGTGCTAGAGAGGCAGGGCAACACACAGATACGCAGTATTTT; CDR3 protein: CSAREAGQHTDTQYF
clone size: NA; J gene: TRBJ1-4; V gene: TRBV4-3; D gene: NA; CDR3 DNA: TGCGCCAGCAGCCAAGACCCAGTCGGGGGGACGGCCGAAAAACTGTTTTTT; CDR3 protein: CASSQDPVGGTAEKLFF
clone size: few; J gene: TRBJ2-1; V gene: TRBV24-1; D gene: NA; CDR3 DNA: TGTGCCACCAGTGATTCCACCGTGGTAGCGAAGTTCTTC; CDR3 protein: CATSDSTVVAKFF
clone size: few; J gene: TRBJ1-3; V gene: TRBV15; D gene: NA; CDR3 DNA: TGTGCCACCAGCAGAGTAAATTCGGACATACGAAACACCATATATTTT; CDR3 protein: CATSRVNSDIRNTIYF
clone size: few; J gene: TRBJ2-1; V gene: TRBV20-1; D gene: TRBD2; CDR3 DNA: TGCAGCCCCGTGTCTACTAGCGGGAGGAATGAGCAGTTCTTC; CDR3 protein: CSPVSTSGRNEQFF
clone size: NA; J gene: TRBJ2-7; V gene: TRBV5-6; D gene: NA; CDR3 DNA: TGTGCCAGCAGCTCCCTAACTACTAGCTACGAGCAGTACTTC; CDR3 protein: CASSSLTTSYEQYF
clone size: NA; J gene: TRBJ2-1; V gene: TRBV20-1; D gene: TRBD1; CDR3 DNA: TGCTGTGCTAGAGATGTTTTGTGGGGGACAGGGTACAATGAGCAGTTCTTC; CDR3 protein: CCARDVLWGTGYNEQFF
clone size: NA; J gene: TRBJ2-2; V gene: TRBV29-1; D gene: NA; CDR3 DNA: TGCAGCGTTGAATGGCCCCAGAACACCGGGGAGCTGTTTTTT; CDR3 protein: CSVEWPQNTGELFF
clone size: NA; J gene: TRBJ2-7; V gene: TRBV10-3; D gene: NA; CDR3 DNA: TGTGCCATCAGTGGCTGGGACCACTACGAGCAGTACTTC; CDR3 protein: CAISGWDHYEQYF
clone size: NA; J gene: TRBJ2-4; V gene: TRBV20-1; D gene: NA; CDR3 DNA: TGCAGTGCTAGACCAGGAGGTGGGGGAGTGGCCAAAAACATTCAGTACTTC; CDR3 protein: CSARPGGGGVAKNIQYF
clone size: many; J gene: TRBJ2-7; V gene: TRBV20-1; D gene: NA; CDR3 DNA: TGCAGTGCTATCAAACTGACCTACGAGCAGTACTTC; CDR3 protein: CSAIKLTYEQYF
clone size: many; J gene: TRBJ2-1; V gene: TRBV7-6; D gene: TRBD2; CDR3 DNA: TGTGCCAGCAGCCCAGGGACTAGCGTCTACAATGAGCAGTTCTTC; CDR3 protein: CASSPGTSVYNEQFF
clone size: NA; J gene: TRBJ2-5; V gene: TRBV5-1; D gene: NA; CDR3 DNA: TGCGCCACCGAAACAGGACAGCGTGGGGAGACCCAGTACTTC; CDR3 protein: CATETGQRGETQYF
clone size: few; J gene: TRBJ1-1; V gene: TRBV12-3/TRBV12-4; D gene: NA; CDR3 DNA: TGTGCCAGCACCCAGGGAGGTGTCGGGAACACTGAAGCTTTCTTT; CDR3 protein: CASTQGGVGNTEAFF
clone size: few; J gene: TRBJ2-3; V gene: TRBV30; D gene: NA; CDR3 DNA: TGTGCCTGGAGTATCCTCTCAGATACGCAGTATTTT; CDR3 protein: CAWSILSDTQYF
clone size: NA; J gene: TRBJ1-1; V gene: TRBV28; D gene: NA; CDR3 DNA: TGTGCCAGCATTATTACAGGGTATCAAAACACTGAAGCTTTCTTT; CDR3 protein: CASIITGYQNTEAFF
clone size: NA; J gene: TRBJ2-5; V gene: TRBV20-1; D gene: TRBD2; CDR3 DNA: TGCAGTGCTAGAGATACGGCGGGAGCCCCAGAGACCCAGTACTTC; CDR3 protein: CSARDTAGAPETQYF
clone size: NA; J gene: TRBJ2-3; V gene: TRBV4-1; D gene: NA; CDR3 DNA: TGCGCCAGCAGCCGTCAAAACGAGGATACGCAGTATTTT; CDR3 protein: CASSRQNEDTQYF
clone size: NA; J gene: TRBJ1-4; V gene: TRBV4-1; D gene: NA; CDR3 DNA: TGCGCCAGCAGCCAAGACGGAGTAGGTTCTGAAAAACTGTTTTTT; CDR3 protein: CASSQDGVGSEKLFF
clone size: NA; J gene: TRBJ2-2; V gene: TRBV9; D gene: NA; CDR3 DNA: TGTGCCAGCAGCGTAGTCGCCTCCACCGGGGAGCTGTTTTTT; CDR3 protein: CASSVVASTGELFF
clone size: NA; J gene: TRBJ2-7; V gene: TRBV28; D gene: NA; CDR3 DNA: TGTGCCAGCAATTCTTTAGGCAGGGTCGGCTACGAGCAGTACTTC; CDR3 protein: CASNSLGRVGYEQYF
clone size: many; J gene: TRBJ2-7; V gene: TRBV20-1; D gene: TRBD2; CDR3 DNA: TGCAGTGCCTCCTCGGGGAGCGGGGGCTACGAGCAGTACTTC; CDR3 protein: CSASSGSGGYEQYF
clone size: NA; J gene: TRBJ2-3; V gene: TRBV12-3/TRBV12-4; D gene: NA; CDR3 DNA: TGTGCCAGCAGTTTTTCCGCCACAGATACGCAGTATTTT; CDR3 protein: CASSFSATDTQYF
clone size: NA; J gene: TRBJ2-5; V gene: TRBV5-1; D gene: NA; CDR3 DNA: TGCGCCAGCAGCCCGGGACATCAACAAGAGACCCAGTACTTC; CDR3 protein: CASSPGHQQETQYF
clone size: many; J gene: TRBJ1-2; V gene: TRBV5-1; D gene: NA; CDR3 DNA: TGCGCCAGCAGCCACGACAGCTCCTTAAACTATGGCTACACCTTC; CDR3 protein: CASSHDSSLNYGYTF
clone size: NA; J gene: TRBJ2-5; V gene: TRBV27; D gene: TRBD2; CDR3 DNA: TGTGCCAGCAGTTGGGCTAGCGGGCATCAAGAGACCCAGTACTTC; CDR3 protein: CASSWASGHQETQYF
clone size: few; J gene: TRBJ2-1; V gene: TRBV7-9; D gene: TRBD2; CDR3 DNA: TGTGCCAGCAGCCTAGCGGGAGATTGGAATGAGCAGTTCTTC; CDR3 protein: CASSLAGDWNEQFF
clone size: NA; J gene: TRBJ2-7; V gene: TRBV12-3/TRBV12-4; D gene: NA; CDR3 DNA: TGTGCCAGCAGTTTAGAAATGGCCCGACAACCCTTC; CDR3 protein: CASSLEMARQPF
clone size: NA; J gene: TRBJ1-2; V gene: TRBV3-1; D gene: NA; CDR3 DNA: TGTGCCAGCAGCCAAGGGAACCTTCTAGGTAGTAACTATGGCTACACCTTC; CDR3 protein: CASSQGNLLGSNYGYTF
clone size: NA; J gene: TRBJ2-1; V gene: TRBV28; D gene: TRBD2; CDR3 DNA: TGTGCCAGCAGTTTCAGGGGACTAGCTTCCAATGAGCAGTTCTTC; CDR3 protein: CASSFRGLASNEQFF
clone size: NA; J gene: TRBJ2-7; V gene: TRBV7-2; D gene: NA; CDR3 DNA: TGTGCCAGCAGCTTAAGGTCTCTAGGGGAGGAGCAGTACTTC; CDR3 protein: CASSLRSLGEEQYF
clone size: NA; J gene: TRBJ2-2; V gene: TRBV4-3; D gene: TRBD2; CDR3 DNA: TGCGCCAGCAGCCAAGACGGGAGGGGGGCGAACACCGGGGAGCTGTTTTTT; CDR3 protein: CASSQDGRGANTGELFF
clone size: many; J gene: TRBJ1-1; V gene: TRBV29-1; D gene: NA; CDR3 DNA: TGCAGCGTTGGGGCAGGTCTGAACACTGAAGCTTTCTTT; CDR3 protein: CSVGAGLNTEAFF
clone size: NA; J gene: TRBJ2-7; V gene: TRBV4-1; D gene: NA; CDR3 DNA: TGCGCCAGCAGCCAAGGCGAAGGAGGAGCCTACGAGCAGTACTTC; CDR3 protein: CASSQGEGGAYEQYF
clone size: many; J gene: TRBJ1-1; V gene: TRBV15; D gene: NA; CDR3 DNA: TGTGCCACCAGCAGAGATCCTAACACTGAAGCTTTCTTT; CDR3 protein: CATSRDPNTEAFF
clone size: NA; J gene: TRBJ2-3; V gene: TRBV7-6; D gene: NA; CDR3 DNA: TGTGCCAGCAGTAACCCTTTTAGGGGGAGGGCGGACACGCAGTATTTT; CDR3 protein: CASSNPFRGRADTQYF
clone size: NA; J gene: TRBJ2-1; V gene: TRBV4-2; D gene: NA; CDR3 DNA: TGTGCCAGCAGCCACGGAGCGGAAGCCTCCTACAATGAGCAGTTCTTC; CDR3 protein: CASSHGAEASYNEQFF
clone size: few; J gene: TRBJ1-2; V gene: TRBV28; D gene: NA; CDR3 DNA: TGTGCCAGCAGTTTCGACAGCACTTATGGCTACACCTTC; CDR3 protein: CASSFDSTYGYTF
clone size: NA; J gene: TRBJ2-7; V gene: TRBV7-8; D gene: TRBD2; CDR3 DNA: TGTGCCAGCAGCTGGACTAGCGGGAGGGCCTTCGACGAGCAGTACTTC; CDR3 protein: CASSWTSGRAFDEQYF
clone size: NA; J gene: TRBJ2-2; V gene: TRBV28; D gene: TRBD2; CDR3 DNA: TGTGCCAGCAGTTTATTCGGTCTAGCGGGAGTCACCGGGGAGCTGTTTTTT; CDR3 protein: CASSLFGLAGVTGELFF
clone size: NA; J gene: TRBJ2-2; V gene: TRBV12-3/TRBV12-4; D gene: TRBD2; CDR3 DNA: TGTGCCAGCTCAGGACTAGCGGGGATCACCGGGGAGCTGTTTTTT; CDR3 protein: CASSGLAGITGELFF